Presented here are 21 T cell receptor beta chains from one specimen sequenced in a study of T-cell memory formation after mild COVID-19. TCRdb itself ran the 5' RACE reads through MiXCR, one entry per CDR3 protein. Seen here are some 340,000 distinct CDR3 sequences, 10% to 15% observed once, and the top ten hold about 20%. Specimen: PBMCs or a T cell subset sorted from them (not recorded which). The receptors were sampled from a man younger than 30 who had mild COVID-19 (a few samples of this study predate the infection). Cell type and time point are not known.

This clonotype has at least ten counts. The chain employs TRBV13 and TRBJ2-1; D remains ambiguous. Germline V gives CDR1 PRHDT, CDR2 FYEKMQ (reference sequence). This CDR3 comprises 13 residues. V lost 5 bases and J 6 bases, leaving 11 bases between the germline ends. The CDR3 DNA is TGTGCCAGCAGCCTTCGGACGATCAATGAGCAGTTCTTC. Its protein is CASSLRTINEQFF.

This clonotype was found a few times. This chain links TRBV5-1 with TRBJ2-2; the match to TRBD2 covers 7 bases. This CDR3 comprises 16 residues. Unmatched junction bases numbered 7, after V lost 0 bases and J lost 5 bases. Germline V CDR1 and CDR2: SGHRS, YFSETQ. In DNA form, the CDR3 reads TGCGCCAGCAGCTTGGCAAGGACTAGGGTGACCGGGGAGCTGTTTTTT. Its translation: CASSLARTRVTGELFF. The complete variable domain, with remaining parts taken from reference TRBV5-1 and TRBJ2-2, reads KAGVTQTPRYLIKTRGQQVTLSCSPISGHRSVSWYQQTPGQGLQFLFEYFSETQRNKGNFPGRFSGRQFSNSRSEMNVSTLELGDSALYLCASSLARTRVTGELFFGEGSRLTVL.

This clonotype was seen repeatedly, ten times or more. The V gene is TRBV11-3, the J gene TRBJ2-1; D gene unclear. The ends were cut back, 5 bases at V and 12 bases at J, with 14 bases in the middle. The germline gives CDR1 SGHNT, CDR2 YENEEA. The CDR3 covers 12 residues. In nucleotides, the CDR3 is TGTGCCAGCAGCCACGGTAGAGGTGGGCAGTTCTTC. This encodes CASSHGRGGQFF.

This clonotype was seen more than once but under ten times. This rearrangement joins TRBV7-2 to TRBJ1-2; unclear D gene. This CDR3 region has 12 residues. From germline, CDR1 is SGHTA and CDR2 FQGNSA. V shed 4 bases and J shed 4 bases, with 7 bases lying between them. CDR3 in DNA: TGTGCCAGCAGCTCACAGCTCTATGGCTACACCTTC. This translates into CASSSQLYGYTF.

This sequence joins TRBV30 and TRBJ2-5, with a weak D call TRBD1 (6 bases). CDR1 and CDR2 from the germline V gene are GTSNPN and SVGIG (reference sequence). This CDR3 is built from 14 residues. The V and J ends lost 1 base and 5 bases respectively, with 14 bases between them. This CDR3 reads CAWSADSARETQYF. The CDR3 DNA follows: TGTGCCTGGAGTGCGGACAGCGCCAGGGAGACCCAGTACTTC. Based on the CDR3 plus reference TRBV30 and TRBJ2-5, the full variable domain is SQTIHQWPATLVQPVGSPLSLECTVEGTSNPNLYWYRQAAGRGLQLLFYSVGIGQISSEVPQNLSASRPQDRQFILSSKKLLLSDSGFYLCAWSADSARETQYFGPGTRLLVL.

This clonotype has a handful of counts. Written as DNA, the CDR3 is TGTGCCAGCACTACCGGGGCCACCGGGGAGCTGTTTTTT. Translation gives CASTTGATGELFF. The genes are TRBV6-5 and TRBJ2-2; D is tentatively TRBD1 or TRBD2 (5 bases each). Between the trimmed V and J ends, which lost 7 bases and 4 bases, there was a span of 10 bases. CDR3 length: 13 amino acids. Germline assignment: CDR1 MNHEY and CDR2 SVGAGI.

The CDR3: CASSTSGNTEAFF. The CDR3 bases are TGTGCCAGCAGTACCTCGGGGAACACTGAAGCTTTCTTT. The chain carries TRBV6-5 and TRBJ1-1, with D unresolved. The V gene's germline CDR1 is MNHEY and CDR2 SVGAGI. V gave up 5 bases and J gave up 1 base, with 8 bases separating them. The CDR3 sequence is 13 residues long.

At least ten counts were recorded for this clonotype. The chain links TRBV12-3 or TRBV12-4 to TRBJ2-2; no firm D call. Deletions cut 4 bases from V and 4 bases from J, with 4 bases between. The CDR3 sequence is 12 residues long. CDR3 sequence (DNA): TGTGCCAGCAGTTGGTTCACCGGGGAGCTGTTTTTT. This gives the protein CASSWFTGELFF.

CDR3 sequence (DNA): TGTGCCAGCAGTCCGGAAGACAGCTACGAGCAGTACGTC. It is translated as CASSPEDSYEQYV. J is TRBJ2-7 and V is TRBV6-2 or TRBV6-3, with D perhaps TRBD1 (5 bases). The V gene's germline CDR1 is MNHEY and CDR2 SVGEGT. The V end lost 5 bases, the J end lost 3 bases, and 11 bases lay between the germline ends. The CDR3 consists of 13 residues.

The CDR3 sequence is CASSALLTGYTF. The CDR3 nucleotides are TGTGCCAGCAGCGCCCTCCTGACGGGCTACACCTTC. The genes are TRBV9 and TRBJ1-2; D call uncertain. Trimming pared 3 bases from V and 8 bases from J, leaving 11 bases between. The CDR3 runs 12 residues. CDR1 is SGDLS, CDR2 YYNGEE, per germline.

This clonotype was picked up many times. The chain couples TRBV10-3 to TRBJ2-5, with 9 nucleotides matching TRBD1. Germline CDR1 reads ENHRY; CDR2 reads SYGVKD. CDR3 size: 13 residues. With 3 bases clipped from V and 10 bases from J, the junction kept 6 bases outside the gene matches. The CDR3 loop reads CAISEGTGMVQYF. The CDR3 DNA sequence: TGTGCCATCAGTGAAGGGACAGGGATGGTCCAGTACTTC.

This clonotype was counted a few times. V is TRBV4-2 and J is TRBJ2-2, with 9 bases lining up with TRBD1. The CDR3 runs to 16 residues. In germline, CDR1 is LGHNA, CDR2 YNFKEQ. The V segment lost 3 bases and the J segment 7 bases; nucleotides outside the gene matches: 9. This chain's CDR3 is CASSQDGQGRGGELFF. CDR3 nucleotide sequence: TGTGCCAGCAGCCAGGATGGACAGGGGAGAGGCGGGGAGCTGTTTTTT.

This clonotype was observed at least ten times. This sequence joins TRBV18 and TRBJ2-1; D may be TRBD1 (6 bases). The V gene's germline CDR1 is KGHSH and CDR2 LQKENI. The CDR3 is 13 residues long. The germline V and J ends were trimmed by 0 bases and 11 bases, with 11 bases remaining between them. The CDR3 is CASSPPGAGQQFF. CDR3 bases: TGTGCCAGCTCACCACCGGGGGCAGGGCAGCAGTTCTTC. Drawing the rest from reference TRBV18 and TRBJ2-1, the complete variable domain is NAGVMQNPRHLVRRRGQEARLRCSPMKGHSHVYWYRQLPEEGLKFMVYLQKENIIDESGMPKERFSAEFPKEGPSILRIQQVVRGDSAAYFCASSPPGAGQQFFGPGTRLTVL.

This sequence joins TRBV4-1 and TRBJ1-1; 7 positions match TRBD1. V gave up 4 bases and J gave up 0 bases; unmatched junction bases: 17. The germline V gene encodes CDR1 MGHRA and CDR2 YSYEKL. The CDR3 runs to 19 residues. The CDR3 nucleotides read TGCGCCAGCAGCCCTGTGGCGGGACAGCGTTTAGGTGTGAACACTGAAGCTTTCTTT. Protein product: CASSPVAGQRLGVNTEAFF.

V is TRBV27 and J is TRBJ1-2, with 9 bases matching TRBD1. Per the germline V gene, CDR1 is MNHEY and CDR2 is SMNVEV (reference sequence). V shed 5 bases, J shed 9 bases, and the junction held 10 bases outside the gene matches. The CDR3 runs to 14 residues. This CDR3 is CASSPPGQGLRYTF. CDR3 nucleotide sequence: TGTGCCAGCAGTCCTCCGGGACAGGGCCTCCGCTACACCTTC.

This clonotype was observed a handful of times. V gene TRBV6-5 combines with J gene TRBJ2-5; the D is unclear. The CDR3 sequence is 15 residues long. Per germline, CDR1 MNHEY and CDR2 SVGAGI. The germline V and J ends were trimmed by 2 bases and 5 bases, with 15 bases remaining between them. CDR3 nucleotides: TGTGCCAGCAGTTACGAGCAGGTTCCTAGGGAGACCCAGTACTTC. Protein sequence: CASSYEQVPRETQYF.

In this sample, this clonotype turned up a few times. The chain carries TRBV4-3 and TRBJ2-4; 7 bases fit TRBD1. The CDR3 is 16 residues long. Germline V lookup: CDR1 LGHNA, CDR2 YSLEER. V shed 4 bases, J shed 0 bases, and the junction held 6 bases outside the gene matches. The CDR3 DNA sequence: TGCGCCAGCAGCCCCGGGACAGAAGTAGCCAAAAACATTCAGTACTTC. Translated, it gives CASSPGTEVAKNIQYF.

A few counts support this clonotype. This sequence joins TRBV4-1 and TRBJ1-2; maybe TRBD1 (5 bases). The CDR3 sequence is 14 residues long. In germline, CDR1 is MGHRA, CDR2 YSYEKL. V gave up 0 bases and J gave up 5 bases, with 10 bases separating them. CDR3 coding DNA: TGCGCCAGCAGCCAAGATCGGGGCGGGTATGGCTACACCTTC. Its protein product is CASSQDRGGYGYTF.

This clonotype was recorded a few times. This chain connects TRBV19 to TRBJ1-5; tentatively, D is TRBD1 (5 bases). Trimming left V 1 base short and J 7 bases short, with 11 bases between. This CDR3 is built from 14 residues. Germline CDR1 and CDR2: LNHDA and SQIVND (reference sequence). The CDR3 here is CASSIGAGLQPQHF. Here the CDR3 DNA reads TGTGCCAGTAGTATAGGGGCAGGGCTCCAGCCCCAGCATTTT.

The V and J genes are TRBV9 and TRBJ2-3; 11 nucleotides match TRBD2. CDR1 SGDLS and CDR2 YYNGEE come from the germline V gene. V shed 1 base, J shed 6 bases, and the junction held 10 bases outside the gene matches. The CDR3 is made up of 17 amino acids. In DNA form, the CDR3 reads TGTGCCAGCAGCGTATTTGGTAGCGGGGGGGCCTTGGATACGCAGTATTTT. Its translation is CASSVFGSGGALDTQYF.

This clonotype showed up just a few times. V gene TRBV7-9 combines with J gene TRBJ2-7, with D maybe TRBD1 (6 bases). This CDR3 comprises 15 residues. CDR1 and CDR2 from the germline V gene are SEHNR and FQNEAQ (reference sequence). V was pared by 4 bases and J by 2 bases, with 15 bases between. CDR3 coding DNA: TGTGCCAGCAGCTCGATCAGCGCAGGGGCCTACGAGCAGTACTTC. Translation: CASSSISAGAYEQYF.